Each of the 5 T cell receptor beta chains below was sequenced from the same sample in a study of OX40 agonist ivuxolimab in advanced cancers. Using immunoSEQ multiplex PCR, the repertoire was profiled, and TCRdb retains in-frame clones only, with some absent. The sample lists approximately 87,000 clones; more than 75% were seen once. The sample consisted of CD4+ or CD8+ T cells sorted from blood, taken in a trial of the OX40 agonist ivuxolimab. The receptors here all came from an adult with an advanced solid tumor such as melanoma, head and neck, liver or kidney cancer.

This clone is a singleton in its sample. The J gene is TRBJ2-1, the V gene TRBV28; D not certain. The CDR3 has 12 residues. V lost 8 bases to trimming and J lost 8 bases, with 13 bases between them. CDR1 is MDHEN and CDR2 is SYDVKM in the germline V gene. The CDR3 sequence is CASHQAWDEQFF. In DNA form, the CDR3 reads TGTGCCAGCCATCAGGCCTGGGATGAGCAGTTCTTC. The full variable domain, in which reference TRBV28 and TRBJ2-1 provide the parts outside the CDR3, is DVKVTQSSRYLVKRTGEKVFLECVQDMDHENMFWYRQDPGLGLRLIYFSYDVKMKEKGDIPEGYSVSREKKERFSLILESASTNQTSMYLCASHQAWDEQFFGPGTRLTVL.

The V gene is TRBV19, the J gene TRBJ2-1; 8 bases agree with TRBD2. Per germline, CDR1 LNHDA and CDR2 SQIVND (reference sequence). V shed 1 base, J shed 5 bases, and the junction held 4 bases outside the gene matches. The CDR3 runs 15 residues. The CDR3 loop is CASSIVPGGNNEQFF. The CDR3 nucleotides read TGTGCCAGTAGTATAGTACCGGGGGGGAACAATGAGCAGTTCTTC.

This chain joins TRBV9 and TRBJ2-3; 7 positions match TRBD2. The CDR3 is 16 residues long. CDR1 and CDR2 from the germline V gene are SGDLS and YYNGEE. The J segment lost 2 bases and the V segment lost 0 bases, leaving 6 bases of the junction unmatched. As DNA, the CDR3 is TGTGCCAGCAGCGTAGGGTCTAGCGGATTCACAGATACGCAGTATTTT. Translation: CASSVGSSGFTDTQYF.

The CDR3 protein is CASTTGQGAGNTEAFF. The CDR3 nucleotides are TGCGCCAGCACTACGGGACAGGGGGCAGGGAACACTGAAGCTTTCTTT. This chain links TRBV5-1 with TRBJ1-1, with 12 bases fitting TRBD1. Germline CDR1 SGHRS, CDR2 YFSETQ. The J segment lost 1 base and the V segment lost 6 bases, leaving 7 bases of the junction unmatched. The CDR3 extends over 16 amino acids.

V usage is TRBV7-2 and J usage is TRBJ2-5, with no clear D. Germline assignment: CDR1 SGHTA and CDR2 FQGNSA. V lost 4 bases and J lost 2, with 11 bases in between. The CDR3 length is 14 residues. The CDR3 nucleotides are TGTGCCAGCAGCTCCGACTGGGGACAAGAGACCCAGTACTTC. Translating gives CASSSDWGQETQYF.